The clone carrying this T cell receptor (beta chain) was recorded only once. The antigen remains unidentified. The sample belongs to a study of cytomegalovirus exposure and HLA in healthy donors. Study-level results: Listed as cytomegalovirus-associated were 150 to 200 TCR beta chains.

The method was immunoSEQ multiplex PCR; TCRdb's version includes in-frame clones alone and lacks a portion of them. The sample yields 70,000 or so clones, over 85% seen once. Trimming took off 6 bases at V and 5 bases at J, with 10 bases between the two ends. The length of the CDR3 is 13 residues. Germline lookup yields CDR1 LNHDA and CDR2 SQIVND (reference sequence). The sequenced sample was PBMCs. This clonotype was obtained from a man younger than 30 in good health and CMV-seropositive. This chain links TRBV19 with TRBJ1-4; D is possibly TRBD1 (6 bases). The CDR3 nucleotides read TGTGCCAGTAGCCGGGGGGCGAATGAAAAACTGTTTTTT. The encoded protein is CASSRGANEKLFF.